The 14 T cell receptor beta chains listed next were all sequenced from one sample in a study of CD8+CD57+ T cells in acquired aplastic anemia. TCR beta VDJ combinations and CDR3 sequences were profiled from genomic DNA. TCRdb re-analysed the reads in MiXCR, keeping a single row per CDR3 protein. The sample holds 100,000 to 150,000 distinct CDR3 sequences; over 30% are singletons and the top ten take approximately 2.6%. Individuals selected for sequencing had exhibited CD8+CD57+ cell expansion on flow cytometry. Input material: sorted CD4+, CD8+, or CD8+CD57+ T cells (not recorded which) from PBMCs. These receptors all come from a human donor with aplastic anemia.

On this clonotype itself: A read error may explain this, as a much larger clone is one base away. The chain carries TRBV2 and TRBJ2-7; possibly TRBD1 for D (6 bases). This CDR3 has 15 residues. The germline CDR1 and CDR2 sequences are SNHLY and FYNNEI. Deletions cut 6 bases from V and 0 bases from J, with 15 bases between. CDR3 in amino acids: CASRPVGTSSYEQYF. CDR3 DNA sequence: TGTGCCAGCAGACCAGTAGGGACATCCTCCTACGAGCAGTACTTC.

The V and J genes are TRBV15 and TRBJ2-7; the D gene is possibly TRBD2 (7 bases). Looked up from germline, CDR1 is LNHNV and CDR2 is YYDKDF (reference sequence). The CDR3 consists of 15 residues. In nucleotides, the CDR3 is TGTGTCACCAGCAGGGATCGAGGGGGGGGATCCGAGCAGTACGTC. It encodes CVTSRDRGGGSEQYV.

Many counts were recorded for this clonotype. The chain uses TRBV24-1 and TRBJ2-3; no clear D. The germline V gene has CDR1 KGHDR and CDR2 SFDVKD. This CDR3 contains 15 residues. Between the trimmed V and J ends, which lost 5 bases and 0 bases, there was a span of 11 bases. The CDR3 reads CATSARARSTDTQYF. The CDR3 nucleotides read TGTGCCACCAGTGCCCGGGCCCGTAGCACAGATACGCAGTATTTT.

In its sample, this clonotype was seen many times. The chain couples TRBV10-3 to TRBJ1-2, with 8 bases identical to TRBD1. The CDR3 has 14 amino acids. Germline V CDR1 and CDR2: ENHRY, SYGVKD. Unmatched junction bases numbered 4, after V lost 4 bases and J lost 3 bases. For the CDR3, the DNA is TGTGCCATCAGTGTAACACAGGGGGACTATGGCTACACCTTC. This gives the protein CAISVTQGDYGYTF.

This clonotype occurred many times. J is TRBJ1-3 and V is TRBV4-3, with D uncertain. Germline V gene sequence: CDR1 LGHNA, CDR2 YSLEER. V lost 3 bases and J 2 bases, leaving 11 bases between the germline ends. The CDR3 loop spans 15 amino acids. The CDR3 is CASSQGIQAGNTIYF. CDR3 DNA sequence: TGCGCCAGCAGCCAGGGGATTCAGGCTGGAAACACCATATATTTT.

This clonotype turned up a few times. This may arise from a read error, as a much more abundant clone is one base away. The chain is built from TRBV5-1 and TRBJ1-1; 7 bases align to TRBD1. The germline V gene encodes CDR1 SGHRS and CDR2 YFSETQ. V lost 7 bases, J lost 5 bases, and 5 bases stayed unmatched. The CDR3 is 12 amino acids. The CDR3 is CASGRGDTEAFF. The DNA for the CDR3 is TGCGCCAGCGGCAGGGGGGATACTGAAGCTTTCTTT.

This clonotype has at least ten counts. The chain combines TRBV11-2 with TRBJ1-5; TRBD1 is a possible D gene (5 bases). The germline V gene encodes CDR1 SGHAT and CDR2 FQNNGV. This CDR3 contains 14 residues. The V end lost 1 base, the J end lost 4 bases, and 8 bases lay between the germline ends. CDR3 residues: CASSLGDGNQPQHF. The CDR3 DNA is TGTGCCAGCAGCTTAGGGGACGGTAATCAGCCCCAGCATTTT.

V is TRBV5-1 and J is TRBJ2-1, with D hard to call. This CDR3 is 14 amino acids long. Germline V gene sequence: CDR1 SGHRS, CDR2 YFSETQ. Trimming stripped 0 bases from V and 12 bases from J, with 16 bases between. CDR3 in amino acids: CASSLARGGDTQFF. CDR3 nucleotide sequence: TGCGCCAGCAGCTTGGCCAGAGGTGGGGATACGCAGTTCTTC.

This clonotype was seen only a few times. The CDR3 coding sequence is TGTGCCAGCTCCGACACCGGCTATGGCTACACCTTC. Protein sequence: CASSDTGYGYTF. The rearrangement links TRBV18 to TRBJ1-2; no reliable D call. This CDR3 region has 12 residues. V was trimmed by 6 bases and J by 4 bases, leaving 9 bases between them. Germline V gene sequence: CDR1 KGHSH, CDR2 LQKENI.

The CDR3 nucleotides are TGTGCCAGCAGTGCGTTGGGACAGGGCGCCCTCCACTTT. This codes for CASSALGQGALHF. V is TRBV6-1 and J is TRBJ1-6; TRBD1 matches at 9 bases. The CDR3 has 13 residues. Looked up from germline, CDR1 is MNHNS and CDR2 is SASEGT. V shed 4 bases and J 14 bases; nucleotides not matched to a gene: 6.

The chain uses TRBV10-3 and TRBJ2-5, with a weak D call TRBD2 (7 bases). The V end was cut by 0 bases, the J end by 5 bases, with 13 bases between. Germline V lookup: CDR1 ENHRY, CDR2 SYGVKD. This CDR3 spans 15 amino acids. CDR3 amino acids: CAISESGGLLETQYF. DNA of the CDR3: TGTGCCATCAGTGAGTCGGGGGGGCTTCTGGAGACCCAGTACTTC.

There are many counts of this clonotype. The chain is built from TRBV11-3 and TRBJ1-5; 9 nucleotides match TRBD1. With 1 base clipped from V and 5 bases from J, the junction kept 3 bases outside the gene matches. This CDR3 spans 15 amino acids. CDR1 and CDR2 (germline): SGHNT, YENEEA. The CDR3 DNA sequence: TGTGCCAGCAGCTTAGGGGACAGGGCCCATCAGCCCCAGCATTTT. It translates to CASSLGDRAHQPQHF.

This clonotype has a single count. One junction end does not reproduce the germline sequence, and a read error may be involved. This sequence joins TRBV2 and TRBJ2-5; TRBD2 matches at 8 bases. In germline, CDR1 is SNHLY, CDR2 FYNNEI. The CDR3 runs 16 residues. CDR3 nucleotide sequence: TGTGCCAGCAGTGGAGGAGGAGCGGGGGAGCGAGAGACCCAGTGCTTC. Translation gives CASSGGGAGERETQCF.

This clonotype was counted ten times or more. The rearrangement links TRBV7-6 to TRBJ1-1, with no clear D. CDR3 length equals 13 residues. Deletions cut 1 base from V and 2 bases from J, with 5 bases between. Germline values: CDR1 SGHVS, CDR2 FNYEAQ. CDR3: CASSLVVNTEAFF. CDR3 DNA: TGTGCCAGCAGCTTAGTGGTTAACACTGAAGCTTTCTTT. Filled out from reference TRBV7-6 and TRBJ1-1, the complete variable domain reads GAGVSQSPRYKVTKRGQDVALRCDPISGHVSLYWYRQALGQGPEFLTYFNYEAQQDKSGLPNDRFSAERPEGSISTLTIQRTEQRDSAMYRCASSLVVNTEAFFGQGTRLTVV.